At least ten counts were recorded for the clone carrying this TCR beta chain. No antigen is known for it. The data are from a study of blood T cells in healthy people across ages. Background on the study: Per every two T cells, about one barcoded beta molecule was captured by template switching. Study findings and constraints: Higher diversity and more naive CD4+ cells were features of long-lived donors, compared to aged donors.

Together with a sample-barcoded 5' primer, a J-beta primer mix was included in a second PCR lasting about 7 to 12 cycles. Each CDR3 protein is one row after TCRdb ran MiXCR on the 5' RACE reads. The sample includes 1,800,000 or so distinct CDR3 sequences, roughly two fifths of them seen just once. The sample providers were healthy Caucasian people from Russia, aged roughly 6 to 100. Peripheral blood was drawn, about 10 milliliters per donor. After removal of 5 bases from V and 6 bases from J, the junction contained 6 bases not matched to a gene. This CDR3 spans 14 amino acids. This chain uses TRBV12-3 or TRBV12-4 with TRBJ2-3; 9 nucleotides agree with TRBD1. Source material: blood. The clonotype comes from a human donor in good health. CDR3 sequence: CASSPRTGVDTQYF. DNA for the CDR3: TGTGCCAGCAGTCCGAGGACAGGGGTGGATACGCAGTATTTT.